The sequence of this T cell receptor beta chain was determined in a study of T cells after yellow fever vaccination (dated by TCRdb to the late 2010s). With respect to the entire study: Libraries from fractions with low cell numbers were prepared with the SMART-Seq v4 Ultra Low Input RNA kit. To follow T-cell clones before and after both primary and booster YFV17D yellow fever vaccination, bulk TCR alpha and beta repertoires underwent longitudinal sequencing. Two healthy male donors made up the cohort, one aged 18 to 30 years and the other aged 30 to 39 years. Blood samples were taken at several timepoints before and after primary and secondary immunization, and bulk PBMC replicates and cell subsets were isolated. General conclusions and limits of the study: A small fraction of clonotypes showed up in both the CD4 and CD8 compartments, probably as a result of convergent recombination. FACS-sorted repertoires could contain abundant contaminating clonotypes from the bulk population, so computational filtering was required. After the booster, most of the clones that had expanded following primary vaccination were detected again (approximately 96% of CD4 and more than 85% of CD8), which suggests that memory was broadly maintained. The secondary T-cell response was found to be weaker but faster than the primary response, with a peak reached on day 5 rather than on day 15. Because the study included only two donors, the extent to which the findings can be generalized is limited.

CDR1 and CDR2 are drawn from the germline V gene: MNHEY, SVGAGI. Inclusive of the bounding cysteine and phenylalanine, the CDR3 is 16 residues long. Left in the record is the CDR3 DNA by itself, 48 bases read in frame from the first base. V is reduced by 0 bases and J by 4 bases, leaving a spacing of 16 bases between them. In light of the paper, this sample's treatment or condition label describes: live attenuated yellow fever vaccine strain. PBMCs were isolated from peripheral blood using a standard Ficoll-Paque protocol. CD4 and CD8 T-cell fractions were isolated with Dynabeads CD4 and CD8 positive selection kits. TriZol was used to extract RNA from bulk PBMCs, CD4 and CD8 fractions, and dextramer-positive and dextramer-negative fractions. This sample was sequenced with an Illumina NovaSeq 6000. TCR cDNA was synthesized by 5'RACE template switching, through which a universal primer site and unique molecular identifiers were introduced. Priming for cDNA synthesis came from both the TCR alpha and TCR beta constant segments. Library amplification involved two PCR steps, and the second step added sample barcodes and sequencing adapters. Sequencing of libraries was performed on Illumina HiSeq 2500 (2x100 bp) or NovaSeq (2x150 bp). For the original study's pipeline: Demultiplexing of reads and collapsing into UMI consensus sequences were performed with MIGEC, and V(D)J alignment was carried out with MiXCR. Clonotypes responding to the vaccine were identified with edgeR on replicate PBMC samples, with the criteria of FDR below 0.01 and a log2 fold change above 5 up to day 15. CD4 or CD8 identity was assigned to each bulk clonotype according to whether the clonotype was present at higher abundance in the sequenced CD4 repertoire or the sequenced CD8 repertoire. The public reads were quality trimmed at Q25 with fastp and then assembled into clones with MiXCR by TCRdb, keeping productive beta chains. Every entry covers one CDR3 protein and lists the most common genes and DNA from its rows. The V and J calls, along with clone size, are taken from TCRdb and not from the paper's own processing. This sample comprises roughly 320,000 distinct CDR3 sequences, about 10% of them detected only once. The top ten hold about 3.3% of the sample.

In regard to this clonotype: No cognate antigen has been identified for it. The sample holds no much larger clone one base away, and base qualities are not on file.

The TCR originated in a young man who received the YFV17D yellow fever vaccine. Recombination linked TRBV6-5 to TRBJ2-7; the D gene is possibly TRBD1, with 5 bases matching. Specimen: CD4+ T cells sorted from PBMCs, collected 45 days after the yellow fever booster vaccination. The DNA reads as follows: TGTGCCAGCAGTTACTCGTATCGCTCAGGGCGGTACGAGCAGTACTTC. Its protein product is CASSYSYRSGRYEQYF.